This paragraph reports one TCR beta chain. The antigen is unknown. The record originates from a study of T cell responses to AZD1222 COVID-19 vaccine. General study findings and limits: Baseline seropositives among AZD1222 recipients totaled only 5 to 7.

Germline loops: CDR1 MNHEY, CDR2 SMNVEV (reference sequence). Trimming cost V 6 bases and J 8 bases; bases outside gene matches: 14. The CDR3 is made up of 16 amino acids. Clones were read by immunoSEQ multiplex PCR, and TCRdb kept only the in-frame ones, dropping some. The sample carries around 220,000 clones, approximately 94% recorded once. This TCR was sampled from an adult who received the MenACWY meningococcal vaccine as a control. This specimen was peripheral blood, taken 28 days after the second dose of the MenACWY control vaccine. The chain links TRBV27 to TRBJ1-5, with TRBD1 matching 9 bases. CDR3 amino acids: CASSLGAGQGNEPQHF. CDR3 DNA: TGTGCCAGCAGCCTAGGGGCTGGACAGGGGAACGAGCCCCAGCATTTT.